Following are 8 T cell receptor beta chains from one sample sequenced in a study of T-cell reconstitution after alpha-beta-depleted transplantation in children. Whole-study findings and limits: Where alpha-beta T cells came from about two months after transplant was reportedly several hundred expanded graft clones.

During its preparation, the TCRbeta library received unique molecular identifiers. TCRdb fed the PCR reads into MiXCR, producing one record per CDR3 protein. The sample shows approximately 30,000 distinct CDR3 sequences, about 7% of them seen only once. No cognate antigen is known for these TCRs. The sequences come from peripheral blood, collected 60 days after TCRalphabeta/CD19-depleted stem cell transplant. These receptor sequences come from a child less than two years old who had a stem cell transplant for acute myeloid leukemia, so the T cells may come from the graft donor.

This clonotype is medium-sized (0.01 to 0.1%) in the sample. The chain combines TRBV4-1 with TRBJ1-2, with 9 bases fitting TRBD1. Germline CDR1 reads MGHRA; CDR2 reads YSYEKL. The CDR3 totals 17 residues. Trimming removed 0 bases from V and 5 bases from J; junction bases left unmatched: 10. Here the CDR3 reads CASSQDYDRGVLYGYTF. CDR3 coding DNA: TGCGCCAGCAGCCAAGACTACGACAGGGGGGTTCTTTATGGCTACACCTTC.

This clonotype came up many times. The chain couples TRBV18 to TRBJ2-2, with 7 bases aligning to TRBD1. Germline-derived CDR1 and CDR2 are KGHSH and LQKENI. The CDR3 is made up of 15 amino acids. V lost 3 bases, J lost 5 bases, and 6 bases stayed unmatched. The CDR3 protein is CASSPRQGWTGELFF. The CDR3 DNA reads as TGTGCCAGCTCACCTCGACAGGGTTGGACCGGGGAGCTGTTTTTT.

This clonotype came up many times. This chain links TRBV24-1 with TRBJ1-5; D gene ambiguous. This CDR3 comprises 11 residues. CDR1 KGHDR and CDR2 SFDVKD come from the germline V gene. Trimming cost V 11 bases and J 3 bases, with 7 bases left between them. The CDR3 sequence is CAIGANQPQHF. CDR3 sequence (DNA): TGTGCCATTGGCGCCAATCAGCCCCAGCATTTT.

This clonotype was counted many times. The chain links TRBV12-3 or TRBV12-4 to TRBJ1-1, with D hard to call. Trimming removed 10 bases at V and 0 bases at J, with 18 bases between. The CDR3 is made up of 15 amino acids. The CDR3 DNA sequence: TGTGCCACCTATCCTTGGGCGACGGTGAACACTGAAGCTTTCTTT. Translating gives CATYPWATVNTEAFF.

The chain links TRBV4-1 to TRBJ1-4; a weak D match, TRBD1 (5 bases). V gave up 1 base and J gave up 8 bases, with 14 bases separating them. CDR1 and CDR2 from the germline V gene are MGHRA and YSYEKL. The CDR3 runs 15 residues. The DNA of the CDR3 is TGCGCCAGCAGCCAAGGTGGACAATCCAGGGAAAAACTGTTTTTT. Encoded protein: CASSQGGQSREKLFF.

This clonotype was found many times. The V gene is TRBV4-3, the J gene TRBJ2-7; unclear D gene. This CDR3 spans 14 amino acids. Between the trimmed V and J ends, which lost 4 bases and 3 bases, there was a span of 13 bases. The germline gives CDR1 LGHNA, CDR2 YSLEER. The CDR3 region is CASSRGRIGYEQYF. The CDR3 nucleotides are TGCGCCAGCAGCCGTGGACGGATCGGCTACGAGCAGTACTTC.

This clonotype was seen repeatedly, ten times or more. The chain combines TRBV4-3 with TRBJ2-1; TRBD2 matches 11 bases. J lost 4 bases, V lost 0 bases, and 5 bases had no gene match. The CDR3 has 17 residues. The V gene's germline CDR1 is LGHNA and CDR2 YSLEER. Here the CDR3 DNA reads TGCGCCAGCAGCCAAGATGTCCTAGCGGGGGGATACAATGAGCAGTTCTTC. This encodes CASSQDVLAGGYNEQFF.

There are many counts of this clonotype. The chain combines TRBV4-3 with TRBJ2-3; D possibly uses TRBD1 or TRBD2 (5 bases each). This CDR3 is built from 18 residues. Germline CDR1 and CDR2: LGHNA and YSLEER. Trimming left V 2 bases short and J 2 bases short, with 20 bases between. CDR3 in amino acids: CASSQTTPGTVFTDTQYF. DNA of the CDR3: TGCGCCAGCAGCCAAACGACTCCCGGGACCGTCTTCACAGATACGCAGTATTTT.